This TCR beta chain was sequenced during a study of blood T cell repertoires in COVID-19. Study-level background: The samples span acute and convalescent COVID-19 from the United States, Italy and Spain. PBMCs, B-cell-depleted T cells, or T cells provided the cDNA or gDNA that made up the material.

How the authors handled the data: Estimation of nucleated cell counts was performed using reference gene primer amplification. Profiled with immunoSEQ multiplex PCR; TCRdb holds only in-frame clones, not every one. V, J and clone size are those of that table, while D and trimming were read from the DNA. The sample includes hundreds of thousands of clones, about 90% of them seen just once. Germline V gives CDR1 SGHTA, CDR2 FQGNSA. This CDR3 has 12 residues. Trimming removed 3 bases from V and 12 bases from J; junction bases left unmatched: 4. The specimen sequenced was peripheral blood. The V and J genes are TRBV7-2 and TRBJ2-1; TRBD2 matches 8 bases. This receptor was taken from a woman under 30 who had recovered from COVID-19. This chain's CDR3 is CASSFPGGSQFF. DNA of the CDR3: TGTGCCAGCAGCTTTCCGGGAGGGTCGCAGTTCTTC.